This T cell receptor beta chain was found in a study of shared clonotypes between healthy human individuals. About the research overall: A donor's plate count was three for CD4 naive and three for CD4 memory; CD8 naive had two and CD8 memory one. Regarding the study as a whole: What naive subsets generally showed was a larger estimated richness than memory subsets showed. Non-shared clonotypes had lower generation probabilities than clonotypes shared by all four sorted-subset donors.

At the deep level, the assay was run. Libraries were prepared by immunoSEQ multiplex PCR; TCRdb keeps only in-frame clonotypes and omits some of them. The sample has roughly 2,500,000 clones, more than 85% seen once. Remarks on this clone: Its antigen is unidentified.

This CDR3 is 15 amino acids long. Trimming shortened V by 6 bases and J by 8 bases, and 22 bases separated the two germline ends. The germline gives CDR1 MNHNS, CDR2 SASEGT. Sequencing was carried out using naive CD4+ T cells from PBMCs. The subset: CD45RA+ positively selected. The chain combines TRBV6-1 with TRBJ1-2; no clear D gene. The source is a man aged 18 to 30 in good health. Some clones in this sample may be carry-over from other donors' samples. The DNA for the CDR3 is TGTGCCAGCAGCGAATCACCCCTTGCAAGCAGGGGCTACACCTTC. Translating it yields CASSESPLASRGYTF.